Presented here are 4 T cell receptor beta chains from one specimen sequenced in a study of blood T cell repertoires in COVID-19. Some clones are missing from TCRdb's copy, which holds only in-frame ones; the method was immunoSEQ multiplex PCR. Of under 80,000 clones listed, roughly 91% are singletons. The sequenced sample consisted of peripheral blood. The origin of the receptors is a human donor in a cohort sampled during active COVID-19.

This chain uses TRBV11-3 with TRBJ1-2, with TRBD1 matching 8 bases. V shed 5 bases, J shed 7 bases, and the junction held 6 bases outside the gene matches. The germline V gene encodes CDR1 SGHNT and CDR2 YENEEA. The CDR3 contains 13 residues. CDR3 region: CASSPTGALGYTF. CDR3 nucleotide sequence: TGTGCCAGCAGCCCGACAGGGGCACTTGGCTACACCTTC.

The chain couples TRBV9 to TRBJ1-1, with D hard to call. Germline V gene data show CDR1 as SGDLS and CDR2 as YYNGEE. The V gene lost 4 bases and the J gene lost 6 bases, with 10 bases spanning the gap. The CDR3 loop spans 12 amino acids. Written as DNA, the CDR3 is TGTGCCAGCAGCCCGCTGGGAGCTGAAGCTTTCTTT. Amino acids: CASSPLGAEAFF.

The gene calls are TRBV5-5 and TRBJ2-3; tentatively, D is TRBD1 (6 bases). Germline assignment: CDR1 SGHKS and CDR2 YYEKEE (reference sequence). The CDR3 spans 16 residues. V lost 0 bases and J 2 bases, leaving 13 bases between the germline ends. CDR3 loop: CASSLVGARFTDTQYF. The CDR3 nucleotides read TGTGCCAGCAGCTTGGTGGGGGCCCGCTTCACAGATACGCAGTATTTT.

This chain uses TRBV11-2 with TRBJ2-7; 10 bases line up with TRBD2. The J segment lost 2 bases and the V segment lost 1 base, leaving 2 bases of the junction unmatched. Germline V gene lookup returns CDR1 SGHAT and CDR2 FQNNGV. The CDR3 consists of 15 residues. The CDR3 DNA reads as TGTGCCAGCAGCTTAGGCCTAGCGGGAGCCTACGAGCAGTACGTC. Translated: CASSLGLAGAYEQYV.